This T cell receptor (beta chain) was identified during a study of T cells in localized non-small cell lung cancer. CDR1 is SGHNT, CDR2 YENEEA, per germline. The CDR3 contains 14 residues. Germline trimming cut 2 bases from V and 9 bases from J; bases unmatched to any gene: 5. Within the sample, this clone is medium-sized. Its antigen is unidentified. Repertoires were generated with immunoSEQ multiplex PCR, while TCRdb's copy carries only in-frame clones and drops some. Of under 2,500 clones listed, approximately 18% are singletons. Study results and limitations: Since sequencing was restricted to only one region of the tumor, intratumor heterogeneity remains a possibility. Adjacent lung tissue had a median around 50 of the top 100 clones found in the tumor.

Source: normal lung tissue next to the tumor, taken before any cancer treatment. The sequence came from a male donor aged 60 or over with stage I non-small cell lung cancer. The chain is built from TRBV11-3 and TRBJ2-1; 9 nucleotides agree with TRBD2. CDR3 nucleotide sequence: TGTGCCAGCAGCTTAAGGCCAGCGGGAGGTGAGCAGTTCTTC. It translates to CASSLRPAGGEQFF.